Reported below is one TCR beta chain. Its matching antigen is unknown. The record originates from a study of cytomegalovirus exposure and HLA in healthy donors. Study details: Prior work identified 120 million or so unique TCR beta sequences in approximately 180 million T cells.

Findings of the study overall: Earlier analysis looked at TCR beta V segments, and most were productive about 87% or about 30% of the time.

Germline lookup yields CDR1 MDHEN and CDR2 SYDVKM. The CDR3 has 14 residues. V was pared by 5 bases and J by 7 bases, with 18 bases between. Primers included in the PCR were 60 Vbeta and 13 Jbeta primers. Libraries were prepared by immunoSEQ multiplex PCR; TCRdb keeps only in-frame clonotypes and omits some of them. The table shows 100,000 to 150,000 clones, with 65% to 85% occurring only once. Sample: PBMCs. The chain links TRBV28 to TRBJ2-7; TRBD1 might be the D (5 bases). This clonotype originated in a woman aged 40 to 50 in good health and CMV-seronegative. CDR3 residues: CASSLRGRVLEQYF. Written as DNA, the CDR3 is TGTGCCAGCAGTCTTAGGGGCCGGGTCTTGGAGCAGTACTTC.